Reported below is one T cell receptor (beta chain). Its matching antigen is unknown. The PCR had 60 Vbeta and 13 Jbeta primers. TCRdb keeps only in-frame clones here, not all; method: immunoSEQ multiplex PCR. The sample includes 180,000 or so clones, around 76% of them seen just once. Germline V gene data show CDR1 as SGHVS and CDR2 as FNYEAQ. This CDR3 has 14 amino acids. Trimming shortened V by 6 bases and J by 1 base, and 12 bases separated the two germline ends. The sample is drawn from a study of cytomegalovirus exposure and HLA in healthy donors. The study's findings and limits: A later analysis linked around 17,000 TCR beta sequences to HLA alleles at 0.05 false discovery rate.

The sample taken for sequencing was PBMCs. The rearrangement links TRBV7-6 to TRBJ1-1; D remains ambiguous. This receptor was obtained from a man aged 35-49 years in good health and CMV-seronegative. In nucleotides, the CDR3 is TGTGCCAGCAGTAGCATTGCAGAGAACACTGAAGCTTTCTTT. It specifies CASSSIAENTEAFF.